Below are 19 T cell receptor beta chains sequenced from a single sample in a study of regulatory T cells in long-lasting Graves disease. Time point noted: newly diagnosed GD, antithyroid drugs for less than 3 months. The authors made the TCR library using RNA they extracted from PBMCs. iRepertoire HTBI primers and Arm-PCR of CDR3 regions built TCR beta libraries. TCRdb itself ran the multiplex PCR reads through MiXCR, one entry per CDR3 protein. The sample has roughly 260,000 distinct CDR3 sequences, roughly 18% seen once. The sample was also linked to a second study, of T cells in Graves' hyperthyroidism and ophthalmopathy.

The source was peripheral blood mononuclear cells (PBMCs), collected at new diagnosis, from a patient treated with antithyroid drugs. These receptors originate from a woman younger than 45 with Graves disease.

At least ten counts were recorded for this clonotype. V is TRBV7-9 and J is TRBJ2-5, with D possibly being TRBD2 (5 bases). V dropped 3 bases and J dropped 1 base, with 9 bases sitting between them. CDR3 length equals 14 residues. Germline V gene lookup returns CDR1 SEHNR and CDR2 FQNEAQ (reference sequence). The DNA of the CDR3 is TGTGCCAGCAGCTTGGTAGGGAGCCAAGAGACCCAGTACTTC. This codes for CASSLVGSQETQYF.

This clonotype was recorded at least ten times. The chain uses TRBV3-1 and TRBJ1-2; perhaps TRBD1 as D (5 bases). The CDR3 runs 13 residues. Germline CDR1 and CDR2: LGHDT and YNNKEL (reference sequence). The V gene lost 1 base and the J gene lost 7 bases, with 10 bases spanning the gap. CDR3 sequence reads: CASSQGRGIGYTF. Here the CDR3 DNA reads TGTGCCAGCAGCCAAGGAAGGGGTATTGGCTACACCTTC. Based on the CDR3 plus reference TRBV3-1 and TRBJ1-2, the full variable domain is DTAVSQTPKYLVTQMGNDKSIKCEQNLGHDTMYWYKQDSKKFLKIMFSYNNKELIINETVPNRFSPKSPDKAHLNLHINSLELGDSAVYFCASSQGRGIGYTFGSGTRLTVV.

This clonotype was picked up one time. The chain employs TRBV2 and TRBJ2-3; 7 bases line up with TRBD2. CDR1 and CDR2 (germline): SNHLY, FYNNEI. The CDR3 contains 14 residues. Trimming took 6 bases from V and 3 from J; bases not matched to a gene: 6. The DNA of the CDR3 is TGTGCCAGCAGAAAGGGAGGGGCTACAGATACGCAGTATTTT. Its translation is CASRKGGATDTQYF.

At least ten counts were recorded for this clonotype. Here the CDR3 DNA reads TGTGCCAGCAGTCCGGGACTAGCTGTGGAGACCCAGTACTTC. Amino acids: CASSPGLAVETQYF. The V call is TRBV2, the J call TRBJ2-5; 9 positions agree with TRBD2. Germline V gene data show CDR1 as SNHLY and CDR2 as FYNNEI. V was pared by 5 bases and J by 5 bases, with 6 bases of the junction left unmatched. CDR3 length: 14 residues.

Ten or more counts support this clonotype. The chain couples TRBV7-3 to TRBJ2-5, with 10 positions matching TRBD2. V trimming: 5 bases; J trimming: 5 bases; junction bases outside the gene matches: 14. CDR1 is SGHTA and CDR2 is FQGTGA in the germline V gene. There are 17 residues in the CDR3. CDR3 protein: CASSPNPASGGRETQYF. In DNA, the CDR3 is TGTGCCAGCAGCCCGAACCCCGCTAGCGGGGGTAGGGAGACCCAGTACTTC.

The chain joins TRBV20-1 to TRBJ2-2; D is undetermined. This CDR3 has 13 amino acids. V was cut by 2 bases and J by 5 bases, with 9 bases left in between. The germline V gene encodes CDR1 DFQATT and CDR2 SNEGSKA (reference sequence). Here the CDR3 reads CSARSRATGELFF. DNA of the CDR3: TGCAGTGCTAGAAGTAGAGCAACCGGGGAGCTGTTTTTT.

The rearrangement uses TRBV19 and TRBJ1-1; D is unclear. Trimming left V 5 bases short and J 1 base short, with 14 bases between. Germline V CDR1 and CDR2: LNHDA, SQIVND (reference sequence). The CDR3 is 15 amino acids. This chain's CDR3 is CASSASIARNTEAFF. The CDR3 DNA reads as TGTGCCAGTAGTGCCTCCATAGCACGGAACACTGAAGCTTTCTTT.

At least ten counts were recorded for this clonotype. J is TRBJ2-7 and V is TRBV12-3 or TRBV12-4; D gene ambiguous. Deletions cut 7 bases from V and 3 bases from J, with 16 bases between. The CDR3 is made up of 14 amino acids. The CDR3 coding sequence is TGTGCCAGCAACACCGGCGGACCAAACTACGAGCAGTACTTC. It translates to CASNTGGPNYEQYF.

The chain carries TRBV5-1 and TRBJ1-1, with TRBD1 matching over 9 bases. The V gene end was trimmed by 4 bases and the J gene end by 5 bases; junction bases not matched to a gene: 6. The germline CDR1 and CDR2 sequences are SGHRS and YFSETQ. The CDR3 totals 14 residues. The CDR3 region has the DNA TGCGCCAGCAGCGCCCGGGACAGGGTGACTGAAGCTTTCTTT. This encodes CASSARDRVTEAFF.

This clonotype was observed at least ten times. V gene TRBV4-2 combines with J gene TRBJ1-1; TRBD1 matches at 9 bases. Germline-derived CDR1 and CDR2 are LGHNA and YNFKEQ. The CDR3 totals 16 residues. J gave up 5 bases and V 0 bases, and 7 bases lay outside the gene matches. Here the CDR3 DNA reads TGTGCCAGCAGCCAAGAACCTACAGGGGGCTGGACTGAAGCTTTCTTT. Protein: CASSQEPTGGWTEAFF.

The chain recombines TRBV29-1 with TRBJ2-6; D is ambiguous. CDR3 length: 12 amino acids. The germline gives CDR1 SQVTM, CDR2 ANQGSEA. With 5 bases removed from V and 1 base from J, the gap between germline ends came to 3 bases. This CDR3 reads CSVSSGANVLTF. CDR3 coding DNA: TGCAGCGTTTCGTCTGGGGCCAACGTCCTGACTTTC. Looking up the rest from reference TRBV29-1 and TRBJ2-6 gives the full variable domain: SAVISQKPSRDICQRGTSLTIQCQVDSQVTMMFWYRQQPGQSLTLIATANQGSEATYESGFVIDKFPISRPNLTFSTLTVSNMSPEDSSIYLCSVSSGANVLTFGAGSRLTVL.

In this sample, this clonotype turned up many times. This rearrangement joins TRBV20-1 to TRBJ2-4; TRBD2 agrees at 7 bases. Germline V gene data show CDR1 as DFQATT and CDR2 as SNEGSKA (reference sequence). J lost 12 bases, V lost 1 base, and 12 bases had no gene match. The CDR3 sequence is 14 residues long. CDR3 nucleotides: TGCAGTGCTAGAGGCGGGGGTGACGTTGGGGATCAGTACTTC. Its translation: CSARGGGDVGDQYF.

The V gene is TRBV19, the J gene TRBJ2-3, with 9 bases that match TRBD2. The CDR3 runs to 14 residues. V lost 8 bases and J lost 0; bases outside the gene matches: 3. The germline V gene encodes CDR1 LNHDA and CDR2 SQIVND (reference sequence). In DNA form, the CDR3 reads TGTGCCAGTGTGACTAGCGGAAGCACAGATACGCAGTATTTT. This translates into CASVTSGSTDTQYF.

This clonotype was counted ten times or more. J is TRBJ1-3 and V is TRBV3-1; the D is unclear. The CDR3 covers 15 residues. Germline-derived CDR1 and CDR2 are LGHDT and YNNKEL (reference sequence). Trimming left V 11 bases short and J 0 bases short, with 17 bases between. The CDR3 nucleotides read TGTGCCGTACAAGCGGGATGGGGCTCTGGAAACACCATATATTTT. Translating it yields CAVQAGWGSGNTIYF.

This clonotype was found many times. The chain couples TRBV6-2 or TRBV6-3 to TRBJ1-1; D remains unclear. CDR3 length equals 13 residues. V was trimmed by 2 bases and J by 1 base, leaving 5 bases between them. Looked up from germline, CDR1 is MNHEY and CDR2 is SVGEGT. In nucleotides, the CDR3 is TGTGCCAGCAGTTACGTCGCGAACACTGAAGCTTTCTTT. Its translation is CASSYVANTEAFF.

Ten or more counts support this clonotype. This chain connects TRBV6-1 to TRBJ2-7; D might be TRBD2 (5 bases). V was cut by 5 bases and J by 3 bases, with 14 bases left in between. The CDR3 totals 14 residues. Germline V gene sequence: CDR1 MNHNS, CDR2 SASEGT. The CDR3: CASSRSVGLYEQYF. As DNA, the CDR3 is TGTGCCAGCAGTCGTTCCGTAGGACTCTACGAGCAGTACTTC.

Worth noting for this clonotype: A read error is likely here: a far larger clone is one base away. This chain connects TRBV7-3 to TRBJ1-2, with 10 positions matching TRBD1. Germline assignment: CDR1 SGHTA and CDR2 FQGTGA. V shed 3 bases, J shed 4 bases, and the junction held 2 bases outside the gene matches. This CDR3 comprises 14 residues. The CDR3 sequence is CASSFGQGVYGYTF. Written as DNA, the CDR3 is TGTGCCAGCAGCTTCGGACAGGGGGTCTATGGCTACACCTTC.

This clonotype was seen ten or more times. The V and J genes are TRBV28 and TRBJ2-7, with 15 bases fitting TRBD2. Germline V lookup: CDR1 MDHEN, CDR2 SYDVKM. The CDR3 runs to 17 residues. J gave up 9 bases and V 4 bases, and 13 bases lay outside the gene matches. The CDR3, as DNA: TGTGCCAGCAGTTCCCCGGGACTAGCGGGGGGACTTCCTCGGCAGTACTTC. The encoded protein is CASSSPGLAGGLPRQYF.

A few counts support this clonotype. CDR3 bases: TGTGCCAGTGGGTCCTCGACTAGCGTGAGGACAGATACGCAGTATTTT. Encoded protein: CASGSSTSVRTDTQYF. V usage is TRBV19 and J usage is TRBJ2-3, with 8 positions matching TRBD2. The CDR3 length is 16 residues. Germline trimming cut 8 bases from V and 3 bases from J; bases unmatched to any gene: 13. CDR1 is LNHDA and CDR2 is SQIVND in the germline V gene (reference sequence).